This TCR beta chain is from a study of blood T cell repertoires in COVID-19. Study-wide background: There were acute and convalescent COVID-19 samples, and they came from the United States, Italy and Spain.

Original processing methods: Amplification from reference gene primers served as the basis for estimated nucleated cell counts. Method: immunoSEQ multiplex PCR; TCRdb's copy keeps in-frame clones and lacks some. V and J calls plus clone size are reproduced from that table; the DNA served to infer D and trimming. The table lists approximately 160,000 clones, roughly 85% of them singletons. This CDR3 has 17 residues. Germline loops: CDR1 SGHRS, CDR2 YFSETQ. With 0 bases clipped from V and 4 bases from J, the junction kept 9 bases outside the gene matches. The V call is TRBV5-1, the J call TRBJ2-3, with TRBD2 identical over 9 bases. The sequence derives from a woman aged 60-75 years with COVID-19, enrolled during active disease. Sequencing was performed on peripheral blood. The CDR3 protein is CASSLGLAANLPDTQYF. Written as DNA, the CDR3 is TGCGCCAGCAGCTTGGGACTAGCGGCGAACTTACCAGATACGCAGTATTTT. Drawing the rest from reference TRBV5-1 and TRBJ2-3, the complete variable domain is KAGVTQTPRYLIKTRGQQVTLSCSPISGHRSVSWYQQTPGQGLQFLFEYFSETQRNKGNFPGRFSGRQFSNSRSEMNVSTLELGDSALYLCASSLGLAANLPDTQYFGPGTRLTVL.